Following are 25 T cell receptor beta chains from one sample sequenced in a study of beta chain features in type 1 diabetes. The whole isolated RNA underwent reverse transcription, so sequencing captured expressed TCRB transcripts. TCRdb's table, derived via immunoSEQ multiplex PCR, lists solely in-frame clones and lacks some. The sample carries hundreds of thousands of clones, about 29% recorded once. Sequencing was done on a sample of naive CD4+ T cells from blood. Receptors were obtained from a man aged 18 to 29 in good health.

There are a few counts of this clone. The chain uses TRBV9 and TRBJ2-1; TRBD2 aligns across 9 bases. Trimming cost V 8 bases and J 4 bases; bases outside gene matches: 16. CDR1 is SGDLS, CDR2 YYNGEE, per germline. The CDR3 is made up of 17 amino acids. In nucleotides, the CDR3 is TGTGCCAGTGATGGTGAACTGGCGGGAGGGCCTTACAATGAGCAGTTCTTC. Translated, it gives CASDGELAGGPYNEQFF. Complete variable domain (other parts from reference TRBV9 and TRBJ2-1): DSGVTQTPKHLITATGQRVTLRCSPRSGDLSVYWYQQSLDQGLQFLIQYYNGEERAKGNILERFSAQQFPDLHSELNLSSLELGDSALYFCASDGELAGGPYNEQFFGPGTRLTVL.

Remarks on this clone: Additional DNA sequences in this sample encode the identical CDR3. The V call is TRBV30, the J call TRBJ2-1; D is unresolved. V lost 0 bases to trimming and J lost 4 bases, with 4 bases between them. Germline V lookup: CDR1 GTSNPN, CDR2 SVGIG (reference sequence). This CDR3 region has 12 residues. CDR3: CAWSVGYNEQFF. CDR3 DNA sequence: TGTGCCTGGAGTGTAGGTTACAATGAGCAGTTCTTC.

V is TRBV30 and J is TRBJ2-5; D is uncertain. The J call is in doubt because the DNA end fits TRBJ2-7 better. The germline V gene has CDR1 GTSNPN and CDR2 SVGIG (reference sequence). This CDR3 contains 12 residues. CDR3: CAWSLGTYEQYF. In nucleotides, the CDR3 is TGTGCCTGGAGCCTGGGTACGTACGAGCAGTACTTC.

Only a few counts were recorded for this clone. The genes are TRBV29-1 and TRBJ2-2, with D possibly TRBD1 on 6 matching bases. The length of the CDR3 is 14 residues. The ends were cut back, 8 bases at V and 5 bases at J, with 18 bases in the middle. The germline V gene encodes CDR1 SQVTM and CDR2 ANQGSEA. This CDR3 reads CSMSPGRGTGELFF. The DNA for the CDR3 is TGCAGCATGTCACCCGGCAGGGGAACCGGGGAGCTGTTTTTT.

J is TRBJ1-1 and V is TRBV28; D perhaps matches TRBD1 (6 bases). The CDR3 length is 15 residues. Germline CDR1 is MDHEN and CDR2 is SYDVKM. V lost 1 base and J 3 bases, leaving 12 bases between the germline ends. Here the CDR3 reads CASSLFPDSYTEAFF. The CDR3 coding sequence is TGTGCCAGCAGTTTATTCCCGGACAGCTACACTGAAGCTTTCTTT.

The V call is TRBV19, the J call TRBJ2-6; no reliable D call. The CDR3 extends over 16 amino acids. V lost 3 bases to trimming and J lost 1 base, with 10 bases between them. Germline assignment: CDR1 LNHDA and CDR2 SQIVND (reference sequence). The CDR3 reads CASSMGSGSGANVLTF. The CDR3 DNA reads as TGTGCCAGTAGTATGGGGTCGGGTTCTGGGGCCAACGTCCTGACTTTC. Complete variable domain (other parts from reference TRBV19 and TRBJ2-6): DGGITQSPKYLFRKEGQNVTLSCEQNLNHDAMYWYRQDPGQGLRLIYYSQIVNDFQKGDIAEGYSVSREKKESFPLTVTSAQKNPTAFYLCASSMGSGSGANVLTFGAGSRLTVL.

Only a few counts were recorded for this clone. This chain connects TRBV10-3 to TRBJ2-7; D unclear. There are 13 residues in the CDR3. Trimming pared 0 bases from V and 6 bases from J, leaving 9 bases between. The germline gives CDR1 ENHRY, CDR2 SYGVKD. The CDR3, as DNA: TGTGCCATCAGTGAGTCCGTAGGGCGCGAGCAGTACTTC. Amino acids: CAISESVGREQYF.

This clone appeared a few times. The V gene is TRBV14, the J gene TRBJ1-1; possible D gene TRBD1, 6 bases. The CDR3 extends over 13 amino acids. Germline V gives CDR1 SGHDN, CDR2 FVKESK. V was trimmed by 3 bases and J by 5 bases, leaving 10 bases between them. The CDR3 reads CASSQQGGTEAFF. The CDR3 DNA is TGTGCCAGCAGCCAGCAAGGGGGGACTGAAGCTTTCTTT.

This sequence joins TRBV9 and TRBJ2-1; D is tentatively TRBD1 or TRBD2 (5 bases each). The CDR3 length is 17 residues. V was pared by 3 bases and J by 3 bases, with 19 bases between. Per the germline V gene, CDR1 is SGDLS and CDR2 is YYNGEE. Here the CDR3 reads CASSAGQETGRYNEQFF. CDR3 DNA sequence: TGTGCCAGCAGCGCCGGCCAAGAAACGGGACGCTACAATGAGCAGTTCTTC. Full variable domain (missing parts from reference TRBV9 and TRBJ2-1): DSGVTQTPKHLITATGQRVTLRCSPRSGDLSVYWYQQSLDQGLQFLIQYYNGEERAKGNILERFSAQQFPDLHSELNLSSLELGDSALYFCASSAGQETGRYNEQFFGPGTRLTVL.

A few counts support this clone. The chain links TRBV28 to TRBJ2-5; D is ambiguous. The CDR3 spans 13 residues. Germline CDR1 MDHEN, CDR2 SYDVKM. V was cut by 3 bases and J by 1 base, with 6 bases left in between. The CDR3: CASSFRFQETQYF. In DNA, the CDR3 is TGTGCCAGCAGTTTTCGGTTCCAAGAGACCCAGTACTTC.

This sequence joins TRBV14 and TRBJ2-6; D remains unclear. Germline lookup yields CDR1 SGHDN and CDR2 FVKESK. CDR3 length: 12 amino acids. The germline V and J ends were trimmed by 4 bases and 12 bases, with 10 bases remaining between them. For the CDR3, the DNA is TGTGCCAGCAGCCCCCGTCGGAGCGTCCTGACTTTC. Its translation: CASSPRRSVLTF.

This clone was observed a handful of times. The chain combines TRBV6-1 with TRBJ2-3; D remains ambiguous. The CDR3 contains 16 residues. The V end was cut by 0 bases, the J end by 0 bases, with 10 bases between. Germline V gene sequence: CDR1 MNHNS, CDR2 SASEGT. The CDR3: CASSEATLVSTDTQYF. CDR3 DNA: TGTGCCAGCAGTGAAGCGACGCTAGTCAGCACAGATACGCAGTATTTT.

This clone was found a few times. The sample has other DNA sequences that encode this CDR3 too. The J gene is TRBJ2-7, the V gene TRBV5-1; D not resolved. The CDR3 has 13 residues. Trimming cost V 0 bases and J 3 bases, with 7 bases left between them. CDR1 and CDR2 from the germline V gene are SGHRS and YFSETQ. CDR3 sequence (DNA): TGCGCCAGCAGCTTGGGGACGGTCTACGAGCAGTACTTC. Encoded protein: CASSLGTVYEQYF. Together with reference TRBV5-1 and TRBJ2-7, the CDR3 gives the full variable domain: KAGVTQTPRYLIKTRGQQVTLSCSPISGHRSVSWYQQTPGQGLQFLFEYFSETQRNKGNFPGRFSGRQFSNSRSEMNVSTLELGDSALYLCASSLGTVYEQYFGPGTRLTVT.

The J gene is TRBJ1-4, the V gene TRBV7-9; 7 bases match TRBD1. V gave up 5 bases and J gave up 5 bases; unmatched junction bases: 2. The germline gives CDR1 SEHNR, CDR2 FQNEAQ (reference sequence). The CDR3 loop spans 13 amino acids. Here the CDR3 DNA reads TGTGCCAGCAGCCGGGACAGCAATGAAAAACTGTTTTTT. This sequence encodes CASSRDSNEKLFF.

CDR3 nucleotides: TGTGCCAGCAGCCGCCACAGGGAACAGGGGACCCTCTGGACCCAGTACTTC. It translates to CASSRHREQGTLWTQYF. This chain joins TRBV4-2 and TRBJ2-5; 7 positions match TRBD1. V shed 4 bases and J 7 bases; nucleotides not matched to a gene: 18. Germline CDR1 and CDR2: LGHNA and YNFKEQ. CDR3 length equals 17 residues.

This clone came up a few times. The chain links TRBV30 to TRBJ2-5, with 8 bases identical to TRBD2. Germline lookup yields CDR1 GTSNPN and CDR2 SVGIG (reference sequence). V shed 3 bases and J 2 bases; nucleotides not matched to a gene: 8. The CDR3 spans 15 residues. The CDR3 protein is CAWREGGTRQETQYF. In DNA, the CDR3 is TGTGCCTGGAGGGAGGGGGGGACTAGGCAAGAGACCCAGTACTTC. The full variable domain, its missing parts supplied by reference TRBV30 and TRBJ2-5, is SQTIHQWPATLVQPVGSPLSLECTVEGTSNPNLYWYRQAAGRGLQLLFYSVGIGQISSEVPQNLSASRPQDRQFILSSKKLLLSDSGFYLCAWREGGTRQETQYFGPGTRLLVL.

This clone was found a few times. The genes are TRBV23-1 and TRBJ2-5; possible D gene TRBD1, 5 bases. TRBV23-1 counts as an open reading frame of uncertain function. Trimming cost V 10 bases and J 0 bases, with 9 bases left between them. This CDR3 comprises 12 residues. The CDR3 sequence: CAIGRDQETQYF. The DNA of the CDR3 is TGCGCCATAGGCAGGGACCAAGAGACCCAGTACTTC.

Worth noting for this clone: The junction differs from germline at one of its ends, possibly a read error. The chain combines TRBV25-1 with TRBJ2-5; a weak D match, TRBD2 (6 bases). CDR1 is MGHDK, CDR2 SYGVNS, per germline. CDR3 length equals 17 residues. The CDR3 region is CASRESVASARLGTQYF. CDR3 nucleotides: TGTGCCAGCAGGGAATCGGTGGCTAGCGCACGCCTAGGGACCCAGTACTTC.

As to this clone: Other nucleotide sequences from this sample produce the same CDR3. The V call is TRBV5-4, the J call TRBJ2-6; D ambiguous. CDR1 SGHNT and CDR2 YYREEE come from the germline V gene (reference sequence). Trimming took off 0 bases at V and 0 bases at J, with 4 bases between the two ends. The length of the CDR3 is 15 residues. This CDR3 is CASSLGRSGANVLTF. The CDR3 DNA reads as TGTGCCAGCAGCTTGGGTCGCTCTGGGGCCAACGTCCTGACTTTC.

The genes are TRBV4-3 and TRBJ2-3, with D perhaps TRBD1 or TRBD2 (5 bases each). This CDR3 is 16 amino acids long. The germline CDR1 and CDR2 sequences are LGHNA and YSLEER. The V end was cut by 1 base, the J end by 0 bases, with 11 bases between. The CDR3 nucleotides are TGCGCCAGCAGCCAAGGACAACGGGACAGCACAGATACGCAGTATTTT. Protein sequence: CASSQGQRDSTDTQYF.

This rearrangement joins TRBV7-2 to TRBJ1-2; TRBD1 agrees at 8 bases. Losses at the gene ends were 5 bases for V and 0 bases for J; bases not matched to a gene: 5. The germline CDR1 and CDR2 sequences are SGHTA and FQGNSA. This CDR3 has 15 residues. In DNA form, the CDR3 reads TGTGCCAGCAGCGCAGGGACAGGCGCTAACTATGGCTACACCTTC. Its translation: CASSAGTGANYGYTF. The complete variable domain, with remaining parts taken from reference TRBV7-2 and TRBJ1-2, reads GAGVSQSPSNKVTEKGKDVELRCDPISGHTALYWYRQSLGQGLEFLIYFQGNSAPDKSGLPSDRFSAERTGGSVSTLTIQRTQQEDSAVYLCASSAGTGANYGYTFGSGTRLTVV.

CDR3 coding DNA: TGTGCCAGCAGCTTAAATCTAGGAAGTGACATCTCAGAGACCCAGTACTTC. Translated, it gives CASSLNLGSDISETQYF. V and J are TRBV7-9 and TRBJ2-5; D gene uncertain. The germline CDR1 and CDR2 sequences are SEHNR and FQNEAQ (reference sequence). The CDR3 is 17 residues long. V was cut by 2 bases and J by 4 bases, with 20 bases left in between.

The chain joins TRBV7-9 to TRBJ2-5, with D possibly TRBD2 on 5 matching bases. Germline CDR1 SEHNR, CDR2 FQNEAQ (reference sequence). V lost 5 bases and J 10 bases, leaving 23 bases between the germline ends. There are 15 residues in the CDR3. The CDR3 region has the DNA TGTGCCAGCAGCATTAGTGGGGTCCCCGAGGGAATCCAGTACTTC. This codes for CASSISGVPEGIQYF.

The gene calls are TRBV5-1 and TRBJ2-5; D gene unclear. Deletions cut 0 bases from V and 5 bases from J, with 11 bases between. This CDR3 has 14 amino acids. The germline V gene encodes CDR1 SGHRS and CDR2 YFSETQ. For the CDR3, the DNA is TGCGCCAGCAGCTTGGCTCCCTTCGAGGAGACCCAGTACTTC. It encodes CASSLAPFEETQYF.

Regarding this clone: Different DNA sequences within this sample yield the same CDR3. The V gene is TRBV9, the J gene TRBJ2-6; D remains unclear. CDR3 length: 14 residues. Trimming took off 1 base at V and 2 bases at J, with 4 bases between the two ends. Germline V CDR1 and CDR2: SGDLS, YYNGEE. This CDR3 reads CASSVLTGANVLTF. The CDR3 DNA reads TGTGCCAGCAGCGTATTAACTGGGGCCAACGTCCTGACTTTC.